Each of the 18 T cell receptor beta chains below was sequenced from the same sample in a study of brain T cells in children with intractable seizures (dated by TCRdb to the early 2020s). In light of the paper, this sample's time point label describes: blood from clinic visit 5 months post-surgery; TSC patient then seizure free. Libraries were made using the immunoSEQ multiplex PCR assay. TCRdb obtained this table from immuneACCESS and retained in-frame rearrangements with V and J assigned. These tables miss some clones; where compared with another copy, unresolved V genes account for less than half of the shortfall, and the remainder is unexplained. The sample records 340,000 or so clones, roughly 93% of which are singletons. The top ten hold under 7% of the sample. The sample consisted of peripheral blood, taken about 5 months after surgery. These receptors were collected from a boy in the first two years of life with tuberous sclerosis and intractable seizures.

The chain links TRBV28 to TRBJ2-7; no definite D call. The CDR3 runs 15 residues. CDR1 and CDR2 (germline): MDHEN, SYDVKM. The germline V and J ends were trimmed by 6 bases and 5 bases, with 20 bases remaining between them. CDR3 nucleotides: TGTGCCAGCAGACTCCGGCGCTCACTGGTCCACGAGCAGTACTTC. Amino acids: CASRLRRSLVHEQYF.

This chain links TRBV24-1 with TRBJ1-4; D remains ambiguous. CDR3 length: 15 amino acids. Germline V CDR1 and CDR2: KGHDR, SFDVKD. The ends were cut back, 9 bases at V and 3 bases at J, with 16 bases in the middle. The CDR3 here is CATDKRREANEKLFF. The CDR3 DNA sequence: TGTGCCACCGACAAGAGGAGGGAGGCTAATGAAAAACTGTTTTTT.

This chain uses TRBV6-5 with TRBJ1-5; 11 bases fit TRBD1. This CDR3 has 14 amino acids. The germline gives CDR1 MNHEY, CDR2 SVGAGI. The J segment lost 7 bases and the V segment lost 5 bases, leaving 4 bases of the junction unmatched. In DNA form, the CDR3 reads TGTGCCAGCAGTCCCCGGACAGGGGGCCAGCCCCAGCATTTT. It encodes CASSPRTGGQPQHF.

This rearrangement joins TRBV21-1 to TRBJ1-1. TRBV21-1 is annotated as a pseudogene. This CDR3 has 14 amino acids. CDR3 DNA: TGTGCCAGCCTCCATATAATAGGGCACACTGAAGCTTTCTTT. Translated: CASLHIIGHTEAFF.

The J gene is TRBJ1-6, the V gene TRBV6-5, with 7 bases aligning to TRBD1. This CDR3 has 14 amino acids. The V and J ends lost 6 bases and 5 bases, in that order; junction bases with no gene match: 4. Per germline, CDR1 MNHEY and CDR2 SVGAGI. CDR3 in amino acids: CASRTGTDNSPLHF. The CDR3 DNA is TGTGCCAGCAGGACCGGGACAGATAATTCACCCCTCCACTTT.

This clone was picked up one time. The V call is TRBV5-4, the J call TRBJ2-5, with TRBD1 matching over 11 bases. Germline CDR1 is SGHNT and CDR2 is YYREEE (reference sequence). The CDR3 is 16 amino acids. The junction had 8 bases not matched to a gene; V was cut back by 3 bases and J by 4 bases. CDR3 region: CASSSLRTGGSETQYF. The CDR3 region has the DNA TGTGCCAGCAGCTCCCTAAGGACAGGGGGCTCAGAGACCCAGTACTTC.

This clone occurred once. J is TRBJ2-7 and V is TRBV7-6, with D possibly matching TRBD2 (6 bases). This CDR3 spans 14 amino acids. Germline lookup yields CDR1 SGHVS and CDR2 FNYEAQ. The ends were cut back, 4 bases at V and 7 bases at J, with 17 bases in the middle. The CDR3 loop reads CASSSLVGRGEQYF. The DNA of the CDR3 is TGTGCCAGCAGCTCGTTAGTGGGACGGGGGGAGCAGTACTTC.

The rearrangement links TRBV6-5 to TRBJ2-7, with D hard to call. The CDR3 extends over 13 amino acids. Between the trimmed V and J ends, which lost 0 bases and 3 bases, there was a span of 6 bases. Germline V gene sequence: CDR1 MNHEY, CDR2 SVGAGI. CDR3 loop: CASSYSGDYEQYF. CDR3 DNA: TGTGCCAGCAGTTACTCTGGGGACTACGAGCAGTACTTC.

The V gene is TRBV7-3, the J gene TRBJ2-3, with 11 nucleotides matching TRBD2. Germline lookup yields CDR1 SGHTA and CDR2 FQGTGA. V lost 0 bases and J lost 0; bases outside the gene matches: 8. This CDR3 region has 19 residues. The CDR3 nucleotides are TGTGCCAGCAGCTTAACGCAAGGGACTAGCGGATGGAGCACAGATACGCAGTATTTT. It codes for CASSLTQGTSGWSTDTQYF.

The rearrangement uses TRBV5-4 and TRBJ1-1; 7 bases line up with TRBD1. J lost 0 bases, V lost 0 bases, and 5 bases had no gene match. The V gene's germline CDR1 is SGHNT and CDR2 YYREEE (reference sequence). The CDR3 covers 16 residues. The CDR3 sequence: CASSLAGTVMNTEAFF. The CDR3 DNA sequence: TGTGCCAGCAGCTTGGCAGGGACAGTAATGAACACTGAAGCTTTCTTT.

Only one count was recorded for this clone. The chain joins TRBV9 to TRBJ2-1, with TRBD2 matching over 7 bases. The trim removed 3 bases at V and 1 base at J, leaving 4 bases unmatched. Germline V gives CDR1 SGDLS, CDR2 YYNGEE. The CDR3 spans 15 residues. The CDR3 DNA reads TGTGCCAGCAGCGCCGGCGGGAGTTCCTACAATGAGCAGTTCTTC. It specifies CASSAGGSSYNEQFF.

The chain carries TRBV10-2 and TRBJ2-3; no firm D call. V dropped 6 bases and J dropped 2 bases, with 18 bases sitting between them. Germline lookup yields CDR1 WSHSY and CDR2 SAAADI. This CDR3 is 16 amino acids long. The CDR3 DNA reads TGCGCCAGCAGAAGCCGCACCTTTCCCCACACAGATACGCAGTATTTT. Protein product: CASRSRTFPHTDTQYF.

This chain uses TRBV30 with TRBJ2-1; 8 bases are shared with TRBD2. Germline CDR1 is GTSNPN and CDR2 is SVGIG (reference sequence). There are 16 residues in the CDR3. The V segment lost 1 base and the J segment 0 bases; nucleotides outside the gene matches: 5. The CDR3 protein is CAWSDLAGSSYNEQFF. Here the CDR3 DNA reads TGTGCCTGGAGTGACTTAGCGGGGAGCTCCTACAATGAGCAGTTCTTC.

The chain uses TRBV29-1 and TRBJ1-2; perhaps TRBD1 as D (5 bases). This CDR3 region has 11 residues. CDR1 SQVTM and CDR2 ANQGSEA come from the germline V gene. V was cut by 8 bases and J by 3 bases, with 10 bases left in between. Here the CDR3 DNA reads TGCAGCTTGGGGGGTGACTATGGCTACACCTTC. Translation: CSLGGDYGYTF.

This clone showed up just once. The chain couples TRBV5-8 to TRBJ1-1; a weak D match, TRBD1 (6 bases). Germline CDR1 reads SGHTS; CDR2 reads YDEGEE. The CDR3 runs to 13 residues. The V end was cut by 3 bases, the J end by 3 bases, with 9 bases between. DNA of the CDR3: TGTGCCAGCAGCTCCAGACAGGACACTGAAGCTTTCTTT. As protein: CASSSRQDTEAFF.

The chain couples TRBV3-1 (or the pseudogene TRBV3-2) to TRBJ1-6, with D possibly being TRBD1 (5 bases). V gave up 1 base and J gave up 4 bases, with 5 bases separating them. Germline V gives CDR1 LGHDT, CDR2 YNNKEL (reference sequence). This CDR3 spans 14 amino acids. Written as DNA, the CDR3 is TGTGCCAGCAGCCAAGGGACATATAATTCACCCCTCCACTTT. Protein product: CASSQGTYNSPLHF.

The chain combines TRBV7-9 with TRBJ1-5, with D maybe TRBD1 (6 bases). Between the trimmed V and J ends, which lost 4 bases and 1 base, there was a span of 8 bases. The CDR3 has 14 residues. CDR1 and CDR2 (germline): SEHNR, FQNEAQ (reference sequence). CDR3 sequence: CASSSTGSNQPQHF. For the CDR3, the DNA is TGTGCCAGCAGCTCAACAGGGAGCAATCAGCCCCAGCATTTT.

The chain couples TRBV5-8 to TRBJ1-5; D ambiguous. V lost 2 bases, J lost 4 bases, and 7 bases lay in between. This CDR3 comprises 13 residues. The germline CDR1 and CDR2 sequences are SGHTS and YDEGEE. DNA of the CDR3: TGTGCCAGCAGCTTTGTCAGAAATCAGCCCCAGCATTTT. It yields the protein CASSFVRNQPQHF.